These 3 T cell receptor beta chains share one sample of origin, sequenced in a study of T cells after yellow fever vaccination. TCRdb independently ran MiXCR on the 5' RACE reads; one entry per CDR3 protein. The data show 170,000 or so distinct CDR3 sequences, with roughly 6.2% seen just once and less than 3.5% held by the top ten. Material: CD4+ T cells sorted from PBMCs, obtained on the day of the first yellow fever vaccination. Receptors originate from a young man who received the YFV17D yellow fever vaccine.

Judged by abundance, this clonotype is medium-sized. This chain links TRBV7-2 with TRBJ2-3; 8 bases align to TRBD2. Trimming cost V 5 bases and J 1 base; bases outside gene matches: 5. The CDR3 is made up of 15 amino acids. The germline V gene has CDR1 SGHTA and CDR2 FQGNSA. CDR3 DNA: TGTGCCAGCAGCGTTGGACTAGCCCGCACAGATACGCAGTATTTT. Translation gives CASSVGLARTDTQYF.

This clonotype has ten or more counts. The CDR3 nucleotides read TGCAGCGTTATACTAGCGGGGGGCACAGATACGCAGTATTTT. Protein product: CSVILAGGTDTQYF. The rearrangement uses TRBV29-1 and TRBJ2-3, with 11 positions matching TRBD2. Germline-derived CDR1 and CDR2 are SQVTM and ANQGSEA. The CDR3 runs to 14 residues. The trim removed 5 bases at V and 1 base at J, leaving 2 bases unmatched.

This clonotype appeared many times. The chain recombines TRBV7-3 with TRBJ2-1, with D unresolved. The CDR3 runs 15 residues. Per germline, CDR1 SGHTA and CDR2 FQGTGA. The ends were cut back, 5 bases at V and 3 bases at J, with 14 bases in the middle. CDR3 protein: CASSPINLIYNEQFF. The CDR3 DNA reads as TGTGCCAGCAGCCCAATAAACCTGATCTACAATGAGCAGTTCTTC.